These 2 T cell receptor beta chains originate from one sample sequenced in a study of blood T cells in healthy people across ages. Next came a second PCR, run for roughly 6 to 11 cycles, which used a sample-barcoded 5' primer along with a J-beta primer mix. MiXCR, run by TCRdb on the 5' RACE reads, gives a single entry per CDR3 protein. The top ten hold approximately 0.71% of the sample, which has under 1,100,000 distinct CDR3 sequences, less than 25% seen once. These data also formed part of another study, on T cells of mothers and their children.

The sample comprised blood. Receptors were obtained from a girl aged 2-10 years in good health.

In this sample, this clonotype turned up many times. The chain uses TRBV24-1 and TRBJ2-5; TRBD1 is a possible D gene (6 bases). The length of the CDR3 is 13 residues. V lost 7 bases and J 2 bases, leaving 10 bases between the germline ends. The germline V gene encodes CDR1 KGHDR and CDR2 SFDVKD. The CDR3 loop is CATRDRIQETQYF. The DNA for the CDR3 is TGTGCCACCAGGGACAGAATTCAAGAGACCCAGTACTTC.

This clonotype was seen a few times. The rearrangement uses TRBV10-3 and TRBJ2-3; D gene unclear. The CDR3 spans 14 residues. The germline V gene encodes CDR1 ENHRY and CDR2 SYGVKD. V dropped 1 base and J dropped 3 bases, with 8 bases sitting between them. CDR3 sequence: CAISEFGGTDTQYF. CDR3 nucleotides: TGTGCCATCAGTGAGTTTGGCGGAACAGATACGCAGTATTTT.